This T cell receptor beta chain is from a study of CD8 T cells in ankylosing spondylitis. Whole-study findings and limits: Prior work had noted some motif variants in reactive arthritis blood and synovial fluid. A motif in TCR beta, a set of eight highly homologous variants, appeared characteristic of ankylosing spondylitis blood. Matched ankylosing spondylitis synovial fluid reportedly contained a significantly enriched population of disease-linked clones.

Generation of TCR beta libraries employed quantitative 5'-RACE incorporating molecular barcodes. TCRdb reprocessed the 5' RACE reads via MiXCR and lists one record per CDR3 protein. The sample gives about 840,000 distinct CDR3 sequences, roughly 10% of which show up once; 0.51% is in the top ten. V gave up 9 bases and J gave up 0 bases, with 17 bases separating them. From germline, CDR1 is MNHEY and CDR2 SMNVEV (reference sequence). The CDR3 consists of 15 residues. Regarding this clonotype: Its antigen is unidentified.

Sequenced: blood, either unsorted or a sorted T cell fraction (not recorded which). The gene calls are TRBV27 and TRBJ1-1; D possibly corresponds to TRBD1 (5 bases). This TCR derives from a male donor with ankylosing spondylitis. The CDR3 bases are TGTGCCAGTAGTGGGGCGGCAGGAATGAACACTGAAGCTTTCTTT. It translates to CASSGAAGMNTEAFF.